These T cell receptor beta chains were read from a single sample in a study of shared clonotypes between healthy human individuals. TCRdb's table, derived via immunoSEQ multiplex PCR, lists solely in-frame clones and lacks some. The table has roughly 2 million clones, about 95% seen once. The sample was naive CD8+ T cells sorted from blood. The receptors shown here come from a man between 18 and 35 years old in good health. The CDR3 runs from the conserved cysteine through the conserved F or W. The D gene is left open where the match is weak. Rows give clone size only sometimes, using once, few, many, or a class for an expanded clone.

d_gene,v_gene,abundance,j_gene,CDR3nt,CDR3aa
NA,TRBV5-1,NA,TRBJ1-2,TGCGCCAGCAGCTTGGTGGCAGGAGCTAACTATGGCTACACCTTC,CASSLVAGANYGYTF
TRBD2,TRBV4-3,NA,TRBJ2-5,TGCGCCAGCAGCCAAGACGTGGGGAGGGCAGAGACCCAGTACTTC,CASSQDVGRAETQYF
TRBD1,TRBV6-5,NA,TRBJ1-1,TGTGCCAGCAGTTGGGGACAGTTGAACACTGAAGCTTTCTTT,CASSWGQLNTEAFF
NA,TRBV5-1,NA,TRBJ1-2,TGCGCCAGCAGCTTGAGTACTAACTATGGCTACACCTTC,CASSLSTNYGYTF
TRBD1,TRBV5-4,NA,TRBJ2-2,TGTGCCAGCAGCTCCGGGACAGGGCGAACCGGGGAGCTGTTTTTT,CASSSGTGRTGELFF
NA,TRBV25-1,NA,TRBJ2-7,TGTGCCAGCAGTGATTCCCCATTTGATAGCTACGAGCAGTACTTC,CASSDSPFDSYEQYF
NA,TRBV5-4,NA,TRBJ2-7,TGTGCCAGCAGAGGGGATGACTACGAGCAGTACTTC,CASRGDDYEQYF
NA,TRBV30,NA,TRBJ1-2,TGTGCCTGGACACCCGACCGTCCCTATAGCTATGGCTACACCTTC,CAWTPDRPYSYGYTF
NA,TRBV7-9,NA,TRBJ1-1,TGTGCCGGTAGAGAGAACACTGAAGCTTTCTTT,CAGRENTEAFF
TRBD1,TRBV4-1,NA,TRBJ1-2,TGCGCCAGCAGCCTACGGACAGGGATAGATGGTGGCTACACCTTC,CASSLRTGIDGGYTF
TRBD2,TRBV27,NA,TRBJ2-1,TGTGCCAGCAGTTTATTAGGGACTAGCGGGGCCAATGAGCAGTTCTTC,CASSLLGTSGANEQFF
NA,TRBV5-6,NA,TRBJ2-2,TGTGCCAGCAGCTTGGGGGCGAACACCGGGGAGCTGTTTTTT,CASSLGANTGELFF
TRBD1,TRBV27,few,TRBJ2-7,TGTGCCAGCAGTTCCAGGGGGAGCGAGCAGTACTTC,CASSSRGSEQYF
NA,TRBV6-5,NA,TRBJ2-7,TGTGCCAGCAGTTACTACACGGGGGTGGAGCAGTACTTC,CASSYYTGVEQYF
NA,TRBV7-6,NA,TRBJ2-7,TGTGCCAGCAGCTTAGGGGCAGGGCCTGACGAGCAGTACTTC,CASSLGAGPDEQYF
NA,TRBV21-1,NA,TRBJ2-5,TGTGCCAGCATCTCAGGGGTCAGGCAAGAGACCCAGTACTTC,CASISGVRQETQYF
TRBD2,TRBV4-1,NA,TRBJ2-1,TGCGCCAGCAACGCCGGATCTAGCGGGGGAGGGAATGAGCAGTTCTTC,CASNAGSSGGGNEQFF
NA,TRBV13,NA,TRBJ2-5,TGTGCCAGCAGCTCGGAGGACGGCTGGGAGACCCAGTACTTC,CASSSEDGWETQYF
TRBD1,TRBV7-9,NA,TRBJ1-6,TGTGCCAGCAGCGCCTTGGGACAGGAGAATTCACCCCTCCACTTT,CASSALGQENSPLHF
NA,TRBV6-1,NA,TRBJ2-3,TGTGCCAGCAGTGATTTACAATCGTTACAGGGCACAGATACGCAGTATTTT,CASSDLQSLQGTDTQYF
TRBD2,TRBV4-1,NA,TRBJ2-1,TGCGCCAGCTCTACACTAGCGGGTACCTACAATGAGCAGTTCTTC,CASSTLAGTYNEQFF
NA,TRBV4-1,NA,TRBJ2-7,TGCGCCAGCAGCCAAGGTTCAGGGAGTATATACGAGCAGTACTTC,CASSQGSGSIYEQYF
NA,TRBV2,once,TRBJ2-7,TGTGCCAGCAGTGAAGTACTAGCAGATACCTACGAGCAGTACTTC,CASSEVLADTYEQYF
NA,TRBV11-2,NA,TRBJ2-7,TGTGCCAGCAGCTTAGATATCGAGGCCAACTACGAGCAGTACTTC,CASSLDIEANYEQYF
TRBD2,TRBV4-1,NA,TRBJ2-3,TGCGCCAGCAGCCAAGTAGGAATTAGCGGGGGGGAGAGCACAGATACGCAGTATTTT,CASSQVGISGGESTDTQYF
TRBD1,TRBV7-2,NA,TRBJ2-7,TGTGCCAGCAGCTCGACAGGGACCGAGCAGTACTTC,CASSSTGTEQYF
NA,TRBV27,NA,TRBJ2-1,TGTGCCAGCAGTTTTGCGGGGACCAATGAGCAGTTCTTC,CASSFAGTNEQFF
TRBD1,TRBV6-5,NA,TRBJ2-1,TGTGCCAGCAGTTACCCGGGACAGGGGGACAGCAATGAGCAGTTCTTC,CASSYPGQGDSNEQFF
TRBD1,TRBV7-3,NA,TRBJ2-1,TGTGCCAGCAGCATCGACAGGGGCAATGAGCAGTTCTTC,CASSIDRGNEQFF
NA,TRBV28,once,TRBJ2-3,TGTGCCAGCAGTTTAGGAGTTACGCAGTATTTT,CASSLGVTQYF
NA,TRBV6-1,NA,TRBJ1-3,TGTGCCAGCAGAAACAGGGAACCTGGAAACACCATATATTTT,CASRNREPGNTIYF
TRBD1,TRBV7-8,once,TRBJ2-7,TGTGCCAGCAGCTTAGTAGCAGGGGGCGACTACTACTACGAGCAGTACTTC,CASSLVAGGDYYYEQYF
TRBD1,TRBV28,NA,TRBJ2-7,TGTGCCAGCAGTTTTGGGACAGGCTTCTACGAGCAGTACTTC,CASSFGTGFYEQYF
NA,TRBV6-5,NA,TRBJ1-2,TGTGCCAGCAGTCCGGGTATCCCACGGAACTATGGCTACACCTTC,CASSPGIPRNYGYTF
TRBD2,TRBV27,NA,TRBJ2-3,TGTGCCAGCAGTTCCCGACTAGCGGGGGGACTCACAGATACGCAGTATTTT,CASSSRLAGGLTDTQYF
NA,TRBV13,NA,TRBJ1-1,TGTGCCAGCAGCGGAGGGACGCACACTGAAGCTTTCTTT,CASSGGTHTEAFF
NA,TRBV29-1,NA,TRBJ2-1,TGCAGCGTAGCCGGGACGACTTACAATGAGCAGTTCTTC,CSVAGTTYNEQFF
NA,TRBV4-1,NA,TRBJ1-2,TGCGCCAGCAGCCAAGAGCCAGGGCCCTATGGCTACACCTTC,CASSQEPGPYGYTF
TRBD1,TRBV13,NA,TRBJ1-1,TGTGCCAGCAGCTCGCTTACCTACGGACAGGGGGCGAGTGGCACTGAAGCTTTCTTT,CASSSLTYGQGASGTEAFF
TRBD1,TRBV27,NA,TRBJ1-1,TGTGCCAGCAGTTTAAACAGGGGAGGCAGTGAAGCTTTCTTT,CASSLNRGGSEAFF
NA,TRBV5-1,NA,TRBJ2-7,TGCGCCAGCAGCCCTTTCTCCGGGAGCTACGAGCAGTACTTC,CASSPFSGSYEQYF
NA,TRBV27,NA,TRBJ2-7,TGTGCCAGCAGTATGATGCCAGGAGGTTCCTACGAGCAGTACTTC,CASSMMPGGSYEQYF
NA,TRBV5-6,NA,TRBJ1-2,TGTGCCAGCAGCTTGGTAGGGGAGGGCTACACCTTC,CASSLVGEGYTF
NA,TRBV13,NA,TRBJ2-1,TGTGCCAGCAGCTCCACCTTCGACAGGCCCTCCTACAATGAGCAGTTCTTC,CASSSTFDRPSYNEQFF
NA,TRBV21-1,NA,TRBJ1-1,TGTGCCAGCATCCTACTGGGGACAGTAAAAGCTTTCTTT,CASILLGTVKAFF
NA,TRBV7-9,NA,TRBJ2-2,TGTGCCAGCAGTTGGTCCGGCACCGGGGAGCTGTTTTTT,CASSWSGTGELFF
NA,TRBV27,NA,TRBJ1-2,TGTGCCAGCAGTTCGGACAGCCAATATGGCTACACCTTC,CASSSDSQYGYTF
NA,TRBV7-2,NA,TRBJ2-7,TGTGCCAGCAGCCCCTCCCCCACCTACGAGCAGTACTTC,CASSPSPTYEQYF
TRBD2,TRBV5-6,NA,TRBJ2-1,TGTGCCAGCATCCCGCTAGGGTCACAGCGGGAGGCCACGGGTGAGCAGTTCTTC,CASIPLGSQREATGEQFF